This is a list of T cell receptor beta chains from one sample in a study of blood T cell repertoires in COVID-19. Data came from immunoSEQ multiplex PCR; TCRdb stores just in-frame clones and leaves some out. The repertoire holds around 150,000 clones, with roughly 90% as singletons. The sequenced sample was peripheral blood. These receptors all come from a man aged 55 to 70 with acute or convalescent COVID-19. CDR3s include the opening cysteine and the closing phenylalanine or tryptophan. The D gene is left open where the match is weak. Rows may omit the clone size; those that give it use once, few, many or a size class.

clone_size j_call d_call v_call cdr3_nt cdr3_aa
. TRBJ2-3 . TRBV5-5 TGTGCCAGCAGCTTGGGTCAGACATACACAGATACGCAGTATTTT CASSLGQTYTDTQYF
. TRBJ1-5 . TRBV2 TGTGCCAGCAGTGGCTCCTATAGCAATCAGCCCCAGCATTTT CASSGSYSNQPQHF
. TRBJ2-7 TRBD1 TRBV4-2 TGTGCCAGCAGCCAACGGGACAGGGGCTACGAGCAGTACTTC CASSQRDRGYEQYF
. TRBJ1-2 TRBD1 TRBV19 TGTGCCAGTAGTATAAGGGGGCCAGAAAGTGGCTACACCTTC CASSIRGPESGYTF
. TRBJ1-2 . TRBV27 TGTGCCAGCAGTTTAAGTTCGTCGGTAGGCTACACCTTC CASSLSSSVGYTF
. TRBJ2-1 . TRBV5-5 TGTGCCAGCAGCTTTGAGGTGGTGTTAGAGCAGTTCTTC CASSFEVVLEQFF
. TRBJ1-1 TRBD1 TRBV27 TGTGCCAGCAGTGCATGGACAGGGGGCGGGTCTGAAGCTTTCTTT CASSAWTGGGSEAFF
few TRBJ2-5 . TRBV24-1 TGTGCCACCAGTGACCCCAAAAATCCTACCGAGACCCAGTACTTC CATSDPKNPTETQYF
. TRBJ1-2 . TRBV27 TGTGCCAGCAGACCCGGGACTAACTATGGCTACACCTTC CASRPGTNYGYTF
. TRBJ2-7 TRBD1 TRBV11-2 TGTGCCAGCAGCTCGGCGCCGGACAGGGCAGAAGAGCAGTACTTC CASSSAPDRAEEQYF
. TRBJ2-2 . TRBV21-1 TGTGCCAGCACCCCAGGACAGGGCTCCTCGAACACCGGGGAGCTGTTTTTT CASTPGQGSSNTGELFF
. TRBJ1-2 TRBD1 TRBV5-6 TGTGCCAGCAGCTCCGGGACAGAGTCCTATGGCTACACCTTC CASSSGTESYGYTF
. TRBJ2-6 . TRBV3-1/TRBV3-2 TGTGCCAGCAGCCAACAGGGGTCTGGGGCCAACGTCCTGACTTTC CASSQQGSGANVLTF
. TRBJ1-6 . TRBV7-9 TGTGCCAGCGCCGAGCACCTAAATTCACCCCTCCACTTT CASAEHLNSPLHF
few TRBJ2-2 TRBD1 TRBV10-3 TGTGCCTCCAGGGGGACAAGTGCTAGGAACACCGGGGAGCTGTTTTTT CASRGTSARNTGELFF
. TRBJ2-2 TRBD2 TRBV2 TGTGCCAGCAGTGCGCCAGGTTCAGCCCAGCGGGGAAAGTTTTTT CASSAPGSAQRGKFF
. TRBJ2-7 . TRBV24-1 TGTGCCACCAGTGGGTCGGGTTCCTACGAGCAGTACTTC CATSGSGSYEQYF
. TRBJ1-2 . TRBV5-6 TGTGCCAGCAGCTTGTCCGGTTCCCGGAACTATGGCTACACCTTC CASSLSGSRNYGYTF
. TRBJ1-1 TRBD1 TRBV19 TGTGCCAGTAGTCCCTTAGGACAGGGCGGCACTGAAGCTTTCTTT CASSPLGQGGTEAFF
. TRBJ1-6 TRBD1 TRBV13 TGTGCCAGCAGCGGGGACAGGGGGAATTCACCCCTCCACTTT CASSGDRGNSPLHF
. TRBJ2-7 TRBD1 TRBV2 TGTGCCAGCAGTTCGGGACAGGGGGTCGAGCAGTACTTC CASSSGQGVEQYF
. TRBJ2-3 . TRBV15 TGTGCCACCAGCAGCGGGGTTCGAGATACGCAGTATTTT CATSSGVRDTQYF
. TRBJ1-1 TRBD1 TRBV5-1 TGCGCCAGCAGCATGGGACAGACGAACACTGAAGCTTTCTTT CASSMGQTNTEAFF
. TRBJ2-7 TRBD1 TRBV24-1 TGTGCCACCAGTGATCGGGACAGGGACGAGCAGTACTTC CATSDRDRDEQYF
once TRBJ2-5 . TRBV2 TGTGCCAGCAGTCCAGGGGCGTCGGGGGAGACCCAGTACTTC CASSPGASGETQYF
. TRBJ2-2 . TRBV19 TGTGCCAGTAGTATATCGGGACTCCGGAACACCGGGGAGCTGTTTTTT CASSISGLRNTGELFF
. TRBJ2-2 TRBD1 TRBV30 TGTGCCTGGAACAGGGGATTCACCGGGGAGCTGTTTTTT CAWNRGFTGELFF
. TRBJ1-2 . TRBV6-5 TGTGCCAGCAGTACCGAAGACAGAAACTATGGCTACACCTTC CASSTEDRNYGYTF
. TRBJ2-7 TRBD2 TRBV3-1/TRBV3-2 TGTGCCAGCAGCCCTTTAGCGGGGGGCAACTACGAGCAGTACTTC CASSPLAGGNYEQYF
. TRBJ1-2 . TRBV18 TGTGCCAGCTCACCAGGAGGCGGGAACTATGGCTACACCTTC CASSPGGGNYGYTF
few TRBJ1-5 TRBD1 TRBV19 TGTGCCAGTAGTCTGGACAGGGGCGGGGAGTATCAGCCCCAGCATTTT CASSLDRGGEYQPQHF
. TRBJ2-1 TRBD2 TRBV9 TGTGCCAGCAGCGCCGGGACTAGCGGAAACAATGAGCAGTTCTTC CASSAGTSGNNEQFF
. TRBJ1-2 TRBD1 TRBV12-5 TGTGCTAGTGGAGCTAGCGCAGGGGGCGCTGAGGGCTACACCTTC CASGASAGGAEGYTF
. TRBJ1-6 . TRBV12-3/TRBV12-4 TGTGCCAGCAGGGGAGGGTCGGGTTCACCCCTCCACTTT CASRGGSGSPLHF
. TRBJ1-1 . TRBV10-3 TGTGCCATCAGTGAGTCGAGGAGGGCAGAAGCTTTCTTT CAISESRRAEAFF
. TRBJ2-7 TRBD1 TRBV18 TGTGCCAGCTCGAAGGGACAGGGGCACTCCGAGCAGTACTTC CASSKGQGHSEQYF
. TRBJ2-3 TRBD2 TRBV4-3 TGCGCCAGCAGCCGTAAACTAGCGGGGGGGGATCCTGATACGCAGTATTTT CASSRKLAGGDPDTQYF
. TRBJ1-5 . TRBV3-1/TRBV3-2 TGTGCCAGCAGCTCAAGCGGACAGAACCAGCATTTT CASSSSGQNQHF